This TCR beta chain comes out of a study of CD4 T cell repertoires in COVID-19. V was cut by 2 bases and J by 4 bases, with 3 bases left in between. The CDR3 extends over 11 amino acids. The germline V gene encodes CDR1 SGHNT and CDR2 YYREEE (reference sequence). This table comes from immunoSEQ multiplex PCR, and its TCRdb copy is limited to in-frame clones, with some not included. The sample lists approximately 79,000 clones; 80% to 90% were seen once. This receptor was obtained from a human donor who had COVID-19. The V gene is TRBV5-4, the J gene TRBJ2-5; D remains unclear. The specimen comprised CD4+ T cells from peripheral blood, sampled after recovery from COVID-19. CDR3 sequence: CASSLRETQYF. CDR3 nucleotides: TGTGCCAGCAGCTTACGAGAGACCCAGTACTTC. The whole variable domain, remainder taken from reference TRBV5-4 and TRBJ2-5, is ETGVTQSPTHLIKTRGQQVTLRCSSQSGHNTVSWYQQALGQGPQFIFQYYREEENGRGNFPPRFSGLQFPNYSSELNVNALELDDSALYLCASSLRETQYFGPGTRLLVL.